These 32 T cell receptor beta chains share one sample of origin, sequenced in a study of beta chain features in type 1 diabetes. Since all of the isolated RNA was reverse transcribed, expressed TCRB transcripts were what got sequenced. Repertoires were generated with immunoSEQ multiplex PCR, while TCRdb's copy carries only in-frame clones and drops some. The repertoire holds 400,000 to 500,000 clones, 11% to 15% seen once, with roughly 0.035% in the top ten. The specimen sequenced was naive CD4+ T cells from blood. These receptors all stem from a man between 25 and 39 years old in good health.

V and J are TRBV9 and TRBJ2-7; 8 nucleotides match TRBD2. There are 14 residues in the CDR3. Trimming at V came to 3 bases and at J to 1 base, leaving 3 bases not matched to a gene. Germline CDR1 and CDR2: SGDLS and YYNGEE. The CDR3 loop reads CASSGTSLSYEQYF. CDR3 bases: TGTGCCAGCAGCGGGACTAGCCTTTCCTACGAGCAGTACTTC.

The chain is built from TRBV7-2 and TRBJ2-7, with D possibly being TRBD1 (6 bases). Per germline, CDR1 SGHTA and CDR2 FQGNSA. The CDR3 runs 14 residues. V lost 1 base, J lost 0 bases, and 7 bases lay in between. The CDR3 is CASSLGQVSYEQYF. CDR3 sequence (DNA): TGTGCCAGCAGCTTAGGACAGGTCTCCTACGAGCAGTACTTC.

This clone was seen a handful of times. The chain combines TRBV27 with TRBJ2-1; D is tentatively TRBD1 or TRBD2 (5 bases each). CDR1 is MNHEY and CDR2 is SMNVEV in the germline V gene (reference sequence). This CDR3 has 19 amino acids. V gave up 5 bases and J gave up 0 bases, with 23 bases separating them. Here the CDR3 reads CASSKPGRRLPSSYNEQFF. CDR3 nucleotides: TGTGCCAGCAGTAAGCCGGGACGGAGACTCCCAAGCTCCTACAATGAGCAGTTCTTC.

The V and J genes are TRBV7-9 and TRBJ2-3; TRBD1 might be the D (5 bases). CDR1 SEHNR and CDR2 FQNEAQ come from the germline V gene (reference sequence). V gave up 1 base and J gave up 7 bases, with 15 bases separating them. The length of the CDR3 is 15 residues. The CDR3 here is CASSLEARQGNTQYF. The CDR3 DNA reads TGTGCCAGCAGCTTAGAGGCGCGTCAGGGAAATACGCAGTATTTT.

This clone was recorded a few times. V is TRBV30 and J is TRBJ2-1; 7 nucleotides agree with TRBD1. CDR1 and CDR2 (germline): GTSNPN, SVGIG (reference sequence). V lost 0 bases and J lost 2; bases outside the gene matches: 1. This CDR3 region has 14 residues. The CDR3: CAWSVGGPYNEQFF. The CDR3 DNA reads TGTGCCTGGAGTGTAGGGGGCCCCTACAATGAGCAGTTCTTC. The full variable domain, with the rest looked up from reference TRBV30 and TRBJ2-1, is SQTIHQWPATLVQPVGSPLSLECTVEGTSNPNLYWYRQAAGRGLQLLFYSVGIGQISSEVPQNLSASRPQDRQFILSSKKLLLSDSGFYLCAWSVGGPYNEQFFGPGTRLTVL.

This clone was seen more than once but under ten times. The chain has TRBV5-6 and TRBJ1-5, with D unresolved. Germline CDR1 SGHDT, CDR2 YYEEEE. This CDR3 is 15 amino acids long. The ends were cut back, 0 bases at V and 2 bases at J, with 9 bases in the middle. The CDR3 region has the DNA TGTGCCAGCAGCTTGGACGCACAAGGCAATCAGCCCCAGCATTTT. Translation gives CASSLDAQGNQPQHF.

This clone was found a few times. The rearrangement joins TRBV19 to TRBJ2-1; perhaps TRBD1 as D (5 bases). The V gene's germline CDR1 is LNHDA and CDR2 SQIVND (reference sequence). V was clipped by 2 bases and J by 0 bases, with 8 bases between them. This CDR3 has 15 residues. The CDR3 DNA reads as TGTGCCAGTAGTATAAATCAGGGCTCCTACAATGAGCAGTTCTTC. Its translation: CASSINQGSYNEQFF.

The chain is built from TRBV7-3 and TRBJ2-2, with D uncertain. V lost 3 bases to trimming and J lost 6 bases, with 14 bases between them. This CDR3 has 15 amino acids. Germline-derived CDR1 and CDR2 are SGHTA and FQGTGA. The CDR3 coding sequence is TGTGCCAGCAGCTTGCTTGGGTTTGGGGCCGGGGAGCTGTTTTTT. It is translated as CASSLLGFGAGELFF.

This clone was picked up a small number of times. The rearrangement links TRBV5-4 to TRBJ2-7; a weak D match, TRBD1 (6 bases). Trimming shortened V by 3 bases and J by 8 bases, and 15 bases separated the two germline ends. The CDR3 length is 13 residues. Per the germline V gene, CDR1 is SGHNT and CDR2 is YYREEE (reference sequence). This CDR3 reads CASSSTQGSQQYV. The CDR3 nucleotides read TGTGCCAGCAGCTCGACACAGGGATCCCAGCAGTACGTC.

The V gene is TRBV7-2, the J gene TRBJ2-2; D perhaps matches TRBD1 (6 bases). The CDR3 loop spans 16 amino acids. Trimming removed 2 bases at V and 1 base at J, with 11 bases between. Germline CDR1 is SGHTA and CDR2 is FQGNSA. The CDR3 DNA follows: TGTGCCAGCAGCTTAATCCTGACAGGGAACACCGGGGAGCTGTTTTTT. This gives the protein CASSLILTGNTGELFF. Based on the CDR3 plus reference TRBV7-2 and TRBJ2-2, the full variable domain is GAGVSQSPSNKVTEKGKDVELRCDPISGHTALYWYRQSLGQGLEFLIYFQGNSAPDKSGLPSDRFSAERTGGSVSTLTIQRTQQEDSAVYLCASSLILTGNTGELFFGEGSRLTVL.

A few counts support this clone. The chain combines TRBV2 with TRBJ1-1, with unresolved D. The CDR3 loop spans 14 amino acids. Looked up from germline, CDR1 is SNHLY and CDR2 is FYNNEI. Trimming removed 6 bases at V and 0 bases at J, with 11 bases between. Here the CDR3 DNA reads TGTGCCAGCAGGCCCGCCGGCCTGAACACTGAAGCTTTCTTT. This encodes CASRPAGLNTEAFF.

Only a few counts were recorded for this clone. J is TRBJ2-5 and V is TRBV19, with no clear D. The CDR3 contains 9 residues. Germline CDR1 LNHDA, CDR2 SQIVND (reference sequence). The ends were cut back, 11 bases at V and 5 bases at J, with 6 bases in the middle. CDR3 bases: TGTGCCGCTGGGGAGACCCAGTACTTC. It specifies CAAGETQYF.

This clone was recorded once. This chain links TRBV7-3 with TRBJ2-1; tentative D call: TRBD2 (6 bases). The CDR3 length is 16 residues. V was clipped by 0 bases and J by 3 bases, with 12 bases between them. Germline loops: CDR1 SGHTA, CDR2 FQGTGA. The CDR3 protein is CASSLTRVADYNEQFF. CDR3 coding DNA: TGTGCCAGCAGCTTAACGAGAGTAGCGGACTACAATGAGCAGTTCTTC.

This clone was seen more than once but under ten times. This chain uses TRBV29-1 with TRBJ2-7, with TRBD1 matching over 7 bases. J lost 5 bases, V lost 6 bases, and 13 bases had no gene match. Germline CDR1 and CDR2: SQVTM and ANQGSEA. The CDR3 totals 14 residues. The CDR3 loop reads CSVDRAYLYHEQYF. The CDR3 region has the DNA TGCAGCGTCGACAGGGCATACCTGTACCACGAGCAGTACTTC.

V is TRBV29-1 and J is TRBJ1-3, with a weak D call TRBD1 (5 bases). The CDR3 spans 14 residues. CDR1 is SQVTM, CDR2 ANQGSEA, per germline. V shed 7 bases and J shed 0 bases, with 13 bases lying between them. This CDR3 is CSAVTVISGNTIYF. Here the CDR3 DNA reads TGCAGCGCAGTGACAGTGATCTCTGGAAACACCATATATTTT.

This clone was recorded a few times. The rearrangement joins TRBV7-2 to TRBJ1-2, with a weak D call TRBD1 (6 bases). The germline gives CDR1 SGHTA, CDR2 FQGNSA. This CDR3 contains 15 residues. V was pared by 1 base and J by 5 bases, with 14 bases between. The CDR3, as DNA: TGTGCCAGCAGCTTAGGGACAGCTTTAGAATATGGCTACACCTTC. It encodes CASSLGTALEYGYTF.

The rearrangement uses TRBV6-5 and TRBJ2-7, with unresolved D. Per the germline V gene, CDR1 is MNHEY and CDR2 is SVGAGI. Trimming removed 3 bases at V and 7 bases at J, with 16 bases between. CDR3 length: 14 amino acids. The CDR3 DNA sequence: TGTGCCAGCAGTTATCCCCGCCCACCTTGTGAGCAGTACTTC. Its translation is CASSYPRPPCEQYF.

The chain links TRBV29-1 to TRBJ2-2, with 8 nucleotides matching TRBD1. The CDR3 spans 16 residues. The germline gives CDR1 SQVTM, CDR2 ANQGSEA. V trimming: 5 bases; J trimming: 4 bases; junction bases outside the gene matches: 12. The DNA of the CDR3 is TGCAGCGTTCCGACGGAGACAGGGGACCTCACCGGGGAGCTGTTTTTT. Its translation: CSVPTETGDLTGELFF.

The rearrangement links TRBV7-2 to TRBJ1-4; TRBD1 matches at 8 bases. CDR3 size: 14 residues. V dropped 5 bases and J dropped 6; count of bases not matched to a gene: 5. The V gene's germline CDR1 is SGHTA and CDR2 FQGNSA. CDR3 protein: CASSETGGYEKLFF. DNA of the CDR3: TGTGCCAGCAGCGAAACAGGGGGATATGAAAAACTGTTTTTT.

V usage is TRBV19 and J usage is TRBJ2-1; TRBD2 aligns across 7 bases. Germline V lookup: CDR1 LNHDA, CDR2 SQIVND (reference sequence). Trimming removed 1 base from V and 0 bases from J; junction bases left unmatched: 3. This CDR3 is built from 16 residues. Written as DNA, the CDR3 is TGTGCCAGTAGTATAGGCGGGAGCGCCTCCTACAATGAGCAGTTCTTC. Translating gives CASSIGGSASYNEQFF.

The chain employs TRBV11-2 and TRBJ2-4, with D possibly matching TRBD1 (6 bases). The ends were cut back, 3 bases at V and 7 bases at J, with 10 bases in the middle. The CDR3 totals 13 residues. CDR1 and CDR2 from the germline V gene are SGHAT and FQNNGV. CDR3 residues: CASSLDRTNIQYF. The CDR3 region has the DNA TGTGCCAGCAGCTTGGACAGAACCAACATTCAGTACTTC.

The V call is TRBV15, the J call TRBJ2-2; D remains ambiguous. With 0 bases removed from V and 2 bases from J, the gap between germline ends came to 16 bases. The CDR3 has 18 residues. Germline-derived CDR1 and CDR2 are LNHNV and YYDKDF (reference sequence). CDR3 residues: CATSREVKQRPNTGELFF. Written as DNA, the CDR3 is TGTGCCACCAGCAGAGAGGTAAAACAGCGACCAAACACCGGGGAGCTGTTTTTT.

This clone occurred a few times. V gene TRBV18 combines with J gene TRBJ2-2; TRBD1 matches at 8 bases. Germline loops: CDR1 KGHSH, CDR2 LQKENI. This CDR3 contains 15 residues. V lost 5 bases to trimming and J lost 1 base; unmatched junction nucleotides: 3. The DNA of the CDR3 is TGTGCCAGCTCAGCACAGGGGGAGAACACCGGGGAGCTGTTTTTT. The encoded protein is CASSAQGENTGELFF.

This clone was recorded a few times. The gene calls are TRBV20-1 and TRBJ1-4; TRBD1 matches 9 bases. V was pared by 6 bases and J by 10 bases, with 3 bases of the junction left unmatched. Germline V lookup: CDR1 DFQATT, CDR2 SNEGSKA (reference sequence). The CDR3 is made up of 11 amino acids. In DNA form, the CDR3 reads TGCAGTGCGATGGACAGGGGAAAACTGTTTTTT. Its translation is CSAMDRGKLFF.

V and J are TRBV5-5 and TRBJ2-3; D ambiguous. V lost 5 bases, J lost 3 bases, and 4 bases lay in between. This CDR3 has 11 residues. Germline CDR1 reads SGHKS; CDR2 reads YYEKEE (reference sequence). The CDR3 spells CASRVTDTQYF. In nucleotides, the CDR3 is TGTGCCAGCAGGGTAACAGATACGCAGTATTTT. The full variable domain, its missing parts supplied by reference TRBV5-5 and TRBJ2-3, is DAGVTQSPTHLIKTRGQQVTLRCSPISGHKSVSWYQQVLGQGPQFIFQYYEKEERGRGNFPDRFSARQFPNYSSELNVNALLLGDSALYLCASRVTDTQYFGPGTRLTVL.

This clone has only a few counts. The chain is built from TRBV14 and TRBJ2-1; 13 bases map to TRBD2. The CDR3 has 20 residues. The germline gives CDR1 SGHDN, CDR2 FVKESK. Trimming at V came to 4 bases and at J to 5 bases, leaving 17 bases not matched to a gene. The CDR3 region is CASSRVPGLAGTSPNNEQFF. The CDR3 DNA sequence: TGTGCCAGCAGCCGAGTACCGGGACTAGCGGGGACCTCCCCAAACAATGAGCAGTTCTTC.

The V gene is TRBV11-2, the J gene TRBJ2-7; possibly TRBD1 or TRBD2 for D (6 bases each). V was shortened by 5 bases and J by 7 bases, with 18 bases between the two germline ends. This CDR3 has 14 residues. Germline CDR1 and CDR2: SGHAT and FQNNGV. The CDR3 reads CASSTLRGAREQYF. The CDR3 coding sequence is TGTGCCAGCAGCACATTAAGGGGGGCGCGTGAGCAGTACTTC.

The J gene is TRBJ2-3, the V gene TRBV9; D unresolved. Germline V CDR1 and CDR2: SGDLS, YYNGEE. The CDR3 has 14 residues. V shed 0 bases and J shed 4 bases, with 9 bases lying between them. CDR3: CASSVEAPPDTQYF. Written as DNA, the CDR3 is TGTGCCAGCAGCGTAGAGGCCCCGCCAGATACGCAGTATTTT.

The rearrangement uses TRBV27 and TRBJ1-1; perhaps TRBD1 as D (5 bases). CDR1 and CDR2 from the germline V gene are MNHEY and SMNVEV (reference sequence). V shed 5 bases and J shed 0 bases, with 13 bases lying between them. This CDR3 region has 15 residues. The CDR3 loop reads CASSGAGRLNTEAFF. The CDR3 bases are TGTGCCAGCAGTGGCGCGGGACGGTTGAACACTGAAGCTTTCTTT.

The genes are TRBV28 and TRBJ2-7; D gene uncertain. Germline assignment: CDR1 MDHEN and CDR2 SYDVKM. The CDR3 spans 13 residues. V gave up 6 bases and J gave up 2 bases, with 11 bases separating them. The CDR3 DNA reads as TGTGCCAGCAGCCTTCCGGACGCCTACGAGCAGTACGTC. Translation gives CASSLPDAYEQYV.

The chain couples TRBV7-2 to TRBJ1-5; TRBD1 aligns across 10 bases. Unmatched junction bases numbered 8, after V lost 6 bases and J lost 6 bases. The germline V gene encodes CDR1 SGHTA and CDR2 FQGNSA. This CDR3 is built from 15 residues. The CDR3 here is CASRRDRGTGQPQHF. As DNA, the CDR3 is TGTGCCAGCAGACGGGACAGGGGTACGGGTCAGCCCCAGCATTTT.

The CDR3 DNA reads as TGCGCCAGCAGTGAGTCTCCAGGGTACAATGAGCAGTTCTTC. It translates to CASSESPGYNEQFF. This rearrangement joins TRBV10-1 to TRBJ2-1; a weak D match, TRBD1 (5 bases). The V end was cut by 0 bases, the J end by 4 bases, with 7 bases between. The CDR3 is 14 residues long. Germline values: CDR1 WNHNN, CDR2 SYGVQD (reference sequence).